These 28 T cell receptor beta chains were all obtained from the same sample, sequenced in a study of T cell repertoires in cytomegalovirus infection. Their cognate antigens are unknown. TCRdb re-derived calls from the reads in MiXCR, one entry per CDR3 protein. The sample has under 200,000 distinct CDR3 sequences; 20% to 25% are singletons. The starting material was CD8+ T cells from cultured PBMCs, obtained from culture after CMV antigen stimulation. The receptors were gathered from a human donor in good health (CMV status not recorded). Some clones in this sample may be carry-over from other donors' samples.

V is TRBV7-9 and J is TRBJ2-5; D is perhaps TRBD2 (5 bases). This CDR3 is 14 amino acids long. V gave up 0 bases and J gave up 3 bases, with 8 bases separating them. Germline V lookup: CDR1 SEHNR, CDR2 FQNEAQ (reference sequence). The CDR3 coding sequence is TGTGCCAGCAGCTTAGCGTCGAGGGAAGAGACCCAGTACTTC. Amino acid sequence: CASSLASREETQYF.

This clonotype was counted between two and nine times. The chain combines TRBV4-3 with TRBJ1-5; D unclear. Germline V gene sequence: CDR1 LGHNA, CDR2 YSLEER. Deletions cut 4 bases from V and 2 bases from J, with 12 bases between. This CDR3 has 15 amino acids. DNA of the CDR3: TGCGCCAGCAGCCCCTCGGAGATGGGCAATCAGCCCCAGCATTTT. Its translation: CASSPSEMGNQPQHF.

The chain couples TRBV5-6 to TRBJ1-5; TRBD1 is a possible D gene (5 bases). CDR3 length: 15 amino acids. Germline CDR1 reads SGHDT; CDR2 reads YYEEEE. V lost 4 bases to trimming and J lost 4 bases, with 15 bases between them. The CDR3 protein is CASSEAGRLNQPQHF. The CDR3 DNA reads TGTGCCAGCAGCGAGGCGGGACGGTTGAATCAGCCCCAGCATTTT.

This clonotype was found a few times. CDR3 region: CASTQPGLSSYNEQFF. The CDR3 DNA reads as TGTGCCAGCACCCAGCCCGGTCTTAGCTCCTACAATGAGCAGTTCTTC. The V and J genes are TRBV7-6 and TRBJ2-1; D gene unclear. The V end was cut by 7 bases, the J end by 0 bases, with 16 bases between. Germline CDR1 and CDR2: SGHVS and FNYEAQ. CDR3 length equals 16 residues.

This clonotype has more than one count but fewer than ten. The rearrangement uses TRBV4-1 and TRBJ2-2, with a weak D call TRBD2 (5 bases). This CDR3 is built from 15 residues. CDR1 is MGHRA and CDR2 is YSYEKL in the germline V gene. V shed 6 bases and J shed 7 bases, with 18 bases lying between them. Here the CDR3 reads CASSPGTPSGGELFF. CDR3 DNA sequence: TGCGCCAGCAGTCCGGGAACCCCCAGTGGCGGGGAGCTGTTTTTT.

In this sample, this clonotype turned up a few times. The J gene is TRBJ2-7, the V gene TRBV7-2, with TRBD2 as a possible D gene (7 bases). This CDR3 has 13 amino acids. Germline V gives CDR1 SGHTA, CDR2 FQGNSA. Trimming pared 2 bases from V and 9 bases from J, leaving 14 bases between. CDR3: CASSLKPGEGQYF. DNA of the CDR3: TGTGCCAGCAGCTTAAAACCAGGGGAGGGGCAGTACTTC.

V gene TRBV13 combines with J gene TRBJ2-7, with D tentatively TRBD1 or TRBD2 (5 bases each). Germline CDR1 PRHDT, CDR2 FYEKMQ (reference sequence). V was clipped by 3 bases and J by 3 bases, with 15 bases between them. The CDR3 has 15 residues. CDR3 in DNA: TGTGCCAGCAGCTTCGCCGGGGCCTATCTCTACGAGCAGTACTTC. Translated: CASSFAGAYLYEQYF.

In this sample, this clonotype turned up once. The J gene is TRBJ1-2, the V gene TRBV7-2; D might be TRBD1 (5 bases). This CDR3 has 15 residues. CDR1 is SGHTA and CDR2 is FQGNSA in the germline V gene. V lost 2 bases, J lost 2 bases, and 12 bases lay in between. The CDR3 nucleotides are TGTGCCAGCAGCTTATTCGAGGGGTTCAACTATGGCTACACCTTC. The encoded protein is CASSLFEGFNYGYTF.

This chain joins TRBV7-8 and TRBJ1-3; a weak D match, TRBD1 (5 bases). The CDR3 consists of 18 residues. Trimming took 1 base from V and 1 from J, leaving 17 bases between them. Looked up from germline, CDR1 is SGHVS and CDR2 is FQNEAQ. This chain's CDR3 is CASSLGAGRPYSGNTIYF. DNA for the CDR3: TGTGCCAGCAGCTTAGGGGCAGGGCGGCCCTATTCTGGAAACACCATATATTTT.

This clonotype has a handful of counts. The rearrangement uses TRBV6-2 or TRBV6-3 and TRBJ1-2; no definite D call. Germline V CDR1 and CDR2: MNHEY, SVGEGT. Deletions cut 5 bases from V and 0 bases from J, with 10 bases between. The CDR3 runs 14 residues. CDR3 loop: CASSAIGPNYGYTF. The CDR3 bases are TGTGCCAGCAGTGCGATTGGTCCTAACTATGGCTACACCTTC.

The chain recombines TRBV7-9 with TRBJ1-5; D not resolved. The V end was cut by 1 base, the J end by 3 bases, with 10 bases between. Germline V gene lookup returns CDR1 SEHNR and CDR2 FQNEAQ (reference sequence). The CDR3 sequence is 15 residues long. This CDR3 is CASSLGSPDNQPQHF. DNA of the CDR3: TGTGCCAGCAGCTTAGGATCGCCCGACAATCAGCCCCAGCATTTT.

This chain joins TRBV6-5 and TRBJ2-1; D uncertain. The CDR3 totals 12 residues. V was shortened by 7 bases and J by 7 bases, with 11 bases between the two germline ends. Germline CDR1 MNHEY, CDR2 SVGAGI. CDR3 DNA sequence: TGTGCCAGCACCAACCTCGGGAATGAGCAGTTCTTC. Translating gives CASTNLGNEQFF.

The rearrangement links TRBV7-9 to TRBJ1-2, with 7 bases lining up with TRBD1. The CDR3 loop spans 15 amino acids. Germline trimming cut 4 bases from V and 0 bases from J; bases unmatched to any gene: 5. Germline CDR1 SEHNR, CDR2 FQNEAQ (reference sequence). The CDR3 nucleotides are TGTGCCAGCAGCTCCCACAGGGGATCTAACTATGGCTACACCTTC. This encodes CASSSHRGSNYGYTF.

This clonotype was seen a few times. V and J are TRBV12-3 or TRBV12-4 and TRBJ2-7; 8 bases line up with TRBD1. Trimming took 5 bases from V and 1 from J; bases not matched to a gene: 7. The CDR3 loop spans 15 amino acids. This CDR3 is CASSPRDRPSYEQYF. CDR3 sequence (DNA): TGTGCCAGCAGTCCCCGGGACAGGCCTTCCTACGAGCAGTACTTC.

This clonotype came up a few times. One end of the junction varies from germline; a read error may be responsible. V usage is TRBV7-7 and J usage is TRBJ2-3, with D possibly TRBD1 on 6 matching bases. The CDR3 extends over 19 amino acids. Looked up from germline, CDR1 is SSHAT and CDR2 is FNYEAQ (reference sequence). The DNA of the CDR3 is TGTGCTAGCAGCTTAAGCCGGGCGACAGGATTGATAGAGACAGATACGCAGTATTTT. Translated, it gives CASSLSRATGLIETDTQYF.

There are a few counts of this clonotype. The chain joins TRBV11-2 to TRBJ2-1; D ambiguous. The germline gives CDR1 SGHAT, CDR2 FQNNGV. Trimming took off 3 bases at V and 4 bases at J, with 25 bases between the two ends. The CDR3 has 19 amino acids. CDR3 coding DNA: TGTGCCAGCAGCTTTCCAATCCCAATGGTCAGAGTATATTACAATGAGCAGTTCTTC. Protein product: CASSFPIPMVRVYYNEQFF.

The J gene is TRBJ1-5, the V gene TRBV7-8; 9 nucleotides align to TRBD1. Germline V gene data show CDR1 as SGHVS and CDR2 as FQNEAQ. V lost 1 base to trimming and J lost 4 bases; unmatched junction nucleotides: 5. This CDR3 is built from 16 residues. In DNA form, the CDR3 reads TGTGCCAGCAGCTTAGACGTGGGACAGGGTAATCAGCCCCAGCATTTT. It is translated as CASSLDVGQGNQPQHF.

This clonotype was detected a few times. The genes are TRBV7-8 and TRBJ2-1; TRBD1 or TRBD2 may be the D gene (5 bases each). Germline V gene data show CDR1 as SGHVS and CDR2 as FQNEAQ. V lost 7 bases and J 7 bases, leaving 20 bases between the germline ends. The CDR3 is made up of 15 amino acids. The CDR3 nucleotides are TGTGCCAGCACTCAACCGGGACGGGCCGGGAATGAGCAGTTCTTC. Residues: CASTQPGRAGNEQFF.

This clonotype has a handful of counts. The V call is TRBV7-7, the J call TRBJ2-1; D possibly uses TRBD1 or TRBD2 (6 bases each). The CDR3 length is 17 residues. From germline, CDR1 is SSHAT and CDR2 FNYEAQ (reference sequence). The CDR3 sequence is CAVQGGKGDLSYNEQFF. CDR3 nucleotide sequence: TGTGCTGTCCAGGGAGGAAAGGGGGACCTCTCCTACAATGAGCAGTTCTTC.

This clonotype has just a few counts. V and J are TRBV12-3 or TRBV12-4 and TRBJ1-1; D is possibly TRBD1 (5 bases). This CDR3 contains 15 residues. Deletions cut 1 base from V and 1 base from J, with 10 bases between. CDR3 coding DNA: TGTGCCAGCAGTTTAGGCCCCCAGGGGAACACTGAAGCTTTCTTT. It codes for CASSLGPQGNTEAFF.

This clonotype showed up just a few times. This chain links TRBV7-9 with TRBJ1-1; D is unresolved. This CDR3 has 10 residues. V lost 1 base, J lost 8 bases, and 2 bases lay in between. Germline V gene sequence: CDR1 SEHNR, CDR2 FQNEAQ (reference sequence). The CDR3: CASSLEEAFF. CDR3 coding DNA: TGTGCCAGCAGCTTAGAGGAAGCTTTCTTT.

In this sample, this clonotype turned up a few times. This chain uses TRBV7-2 with TRBJ1-1; TRBD1 agrees at 10 bases. The germline V gene encodes CDR1 SGHTA and CDR2 FQGNSA. The CDR3 is made up of 15 amino acids. Trimming took 5 bases from V and 1 from J; bases not matched to a gene: 4. DNA for the CDR3: TGTGCCAGCAGCAAGGACAGGGGGGCGAACACTGAAGCTTTCTTT. Its translation: CASSKDRGANTEAFF.

This clonotype was counted between two and nine times. The V gene is TRBV27, the J gene TRBJ2-1, with 7 nucleotides matching TRBD1. CDR3 length equals 14 residues. Germline CDR1 is MNHEY and CDR2 is SMNVEV (reference sequence). V lost 10 bases, J lost 0 bases, and 6 bases stayed unmatched. The CDR3 here is CATWDRASYNEQFF. The DNA for the CDR3 is TGTGCCACCTGGGACAGAGCCTCCTACAATGAGCAGTTCTTC.

This clonotype was seen only a few times. V usage is TRBV4-3 and J usage is TRBJ1-1; D ambiguous. The CDR3 has 17 amino acids. The germline V gene encodes CDR1 LGHNA and CDR2 YSLEER. V lost 3 bases and J lost 4, with 21 bases in between. CDR3 protein: CASSQVMSWTATTEAFF. In DNA form, the CDR3 reads TGCGCCAGCAGCCAGGTGATGTCGTGGACGGCAACCACTGAAGCTTTCTTT.

DNA for the CDR3: TGTGCCAGCAGTTCCTGGGGATTCTCTGGAAACACCATATATTTT. Its translation is CASSSWGFSGNTIYF. The chain is built from TRBV6-2 or TRBV6-3 and TRBJ1-3, with unresolved D. V dropped 4 bases and J dropped 0 bases, with 10 bases sitting between them. The CDR3 sequence is 15 residues long. Germline V gene sequence: CDR1 MNHEY, CDR2 SVGEGT.

This clonotype was seen a few times. The rearrangement links TRBV6-1 to TRBJ2-7; D is unresolved. From germline, CDR1 is MNHNS and CDR2 SASEGT. The CDR3 is 13 amino acids. Trimming pared 1 base from V and 1 base from J, leaving 5 bases between. In nucleotides, the CDR3 is TGTGCCAGCAGTGAAGGCATGTCCTACGAGCAGTACTTC. Its protein is CASSEGMSYEQYF.

This clonotype was detected only a few times. The gene calls are TRBV7-2 and TRBJ2-4; TRBD2 might be the D (6 bases). Germline V lookup: CDR1 SGHTA, CDR2 FQGNSA. The V end lost 1 base, the J end lost 0 bases, and 16 bases lay between the germline ends. CDR3 length: 18 amino acids. The CDR3 DNA is TGTGCCAGCAGCTTAGAAGCGGAGGGATTACTAGCCAAAAACATTCAGTACTTC. Amino acids: CASSLEAEGLLAKNIQYF.

This clonotype occurred a few times. The rearrangement links TRBV12-3 or TRBV12-4 to TRBJ1-2, with TRBD1 matching over 7 bases. CDR3 length: 17 amino acids. The V and J ends lost 5 bases and 4 bases, in that order; junction bases with no gene match: 16. CDR3 nucleotide sequence: TGTGCCAGCAGTCCTCGCACCGGGACAGAATTAACCTATGGCTACACCTTC. Its translation: CASSPRTGTELTYGYTF.